This T cell receptor beta chain came from a study of cytomegalovirus exposure and HLA in healthy donors. General observations from the study: Cytomegalovirus status was reportedly diagnosed by the classifier with high sensitivity and specificity.

The CDR3 is 17 amino acids. Comments on this clone: The antigen is unknown.

A multiplex PCR was run with 60 Vbeta primers and 13 Jbeta primers. TCRdb keeps only in-frame clones here, not all; method: immunoSEQ multiplex PCR. The table has some 150,000 clones, over 75% seen once; the top ten hold 0.95% to 1.5%. This receptor was identified in a female donor in good health and CMV-seronegative. The sample was PBMCs. The chain combines TRBV7-5 with TRBJ1-3; whether TRBD1, the table's D call, matches the DNA was not checked. TRBV7-5 is tagged as a pseudogene. The CDR3 DNA follows: TGTGCCAGAAGCTTAAACAGGGGGCTCCTCTCTGGAAACACCATATATTTT. Translation gives CARSLNRGLLSGNTIYF.